Listed here are 24 T cell receptor beta chains from one sample, sequenced in a study. This table comes from immunoSEQ multiplex PCR, and its TCRdb copy is limited to in-frame clones, with some not included. The sample has approximately 70,000 clones, 90% to 95% seen once. The sample taken for sequencing was PBMCs. The receptors come from a middle-aged man with rheumatoid arthritis.

The chain links TRBV9 to TRBJ1-4; a weak D match, TRBD1 (5 bases). CDR3 size: 16 residues. V lost 2 bases to trimming and J lost 8 bases, with 19 bases between them. CDR1 and CDR2 from the germline V gene are SGDLS and YYNGEE. The CDR3: CASSVSQGGKMEKLFF. In DNA form, the CDR3 reads TGTGCCAGCAGCGTCTCTCAGGGCGGGAAGATGGAAAAACTGTTTTTT. The full variable domain, rest sourced from reference TRBV9 and TRBJ1-4, is DSGVTQTPKHLITATGQRVTLRCSPRSGDLSVYWYQQSLDQGLQFLIQYYNGEERAKGNILERFSAQQFPDLHSELNLSSLELGDSALYFCASSVSQGGKMEKLFFGSGTQLSVL.

Only one count was recorded for this clone. This chain links TRBV7-2 with TRBJ2-1; D is unclear. This CDR3 spans 13 amino acids. Germline lookup yields CDR1 SGHTA and CDR2 FQGNSA. The V and J ends lost 1 base and 5 bases respectively, with 6 bases between them. The CDR3 region is CASSLVTNNEQFF. As DNA, the CDR3 is TGTGCCAGCAGCTTAGTGACAAACAATGAGCAGTTCTTC.

The rearrangement uses TRBV27 and TRBJ2-5; 10 bases match TRBD2. With V trimmed by 3 bases and J by 5 bases, 6 bases remained unmatched. Germline CDR1 and CDR2: MNHEY and SMNVEV (reference sequence). The CDR3 consists of 15 residues. CDR3: CASSFAGSGGETQYF. For the CDR3, the DNA is TGTGCCAGCAGTTTCGCCGGTAGCGGGGGGGAGACCCAGTACTTC.

This clone showed up just a few times. This sequence joins TRBV4-3 and TRBJ1-1, with unresolved D. The V and J ends lost 0 bases and 4 bases respectively, with 15 bases between them. CDR3 size: 16 residues. Germline assignment: CDR1 LGHNA and CDR2 YSLEER. The CDR3 protein is CASSQDLGVLSTEAFF. The CDR3 DNA reads as TGCGCCAGCAGCCAAGATCTCGGGGTTTTATCCACTGAAGCTTTCTTT.

The chain uses TRBV11-2 and TRBJ1-1; the match to TRBD1 covers 7 bases. V shed 3 bases, J shed 0 bases, and the junction held 4 bases outside the gene matches. There are 15 residues in the CDR3. Per germline, CDR1 SGHAT and CDR2 FQNNGV. The CDR3 sequence is CASSFPGQMNTEAFF. CDR3 in DNA: TGTGCCAGCAGCTTTCCGGGACAGATGAACACTGAAGCTTTCTTT.

This chain links TRBV5-1 with TRBJ2-6, with D uncertain. With 4 bases removed from V and 4 bases from J, the gap between germline ends came to 12 bases. Germline V gene sequence: CDR1 SGHRS, CDR2 YFSETQ. The CDR3 length is 15 residues. This chain's CDR3 is CASSRKDAGANVLTF. CDR3 coding DNA: TGCGCCAGCAGCCGGAAGGATGCGGGGGCCAACGTCCTGACTTTC.

The chain uses TRBV18 and TRBJ2-7, with 8 bases lining up with TRBD1. The CDR3 length is 14 residues. J was trimmed by 5 bases and V by 5 bases; bases with no gene match: 8. Germline V gene lookup returns CDR1 KGHSH and CDR2 LQKENI. CDR3 amino acids: CASSERSGGNEQYF. The CDR3 region has the DNA TGTGCCAGCTCAGAAAGGTCAGGGGGCAACGAGCAGTACTTC.

The rearrangement links TRBV4-3 to TRBJ1-2; a possible D gene is TRBD1 (5 bases). Trimming cost V 0 bases and J 8 bases, with 16 bases left between them. CDR1 is LGHNA, CDR2 YSLEER, per germline. The CDR3 is made up of 15 amino acids. In DNA form, the CDR3 reads TGCGCCAGCAGCCAAGATCTCACCGTACAGGTCGGCTACACCTTC. Translated, it gives CASSQDLTVQVGYTF.

This chain links TRBV10-3 with TRBJ2-3; possible D gene TRBD2, 6 bases. This CDR3 is built from 16 residues. Trimming took 0 bases from V and 0 from J, leaving 10 bases between them. In germline, CDR1 is ENHRY, CDR2 SYGVKD. DNA for the CDR3: TGTGCCATCAGTGAGTCGGGGGGAGTTAGCACAGATACGCAGTATTTT. Its translation is CAISESGGVSTDTQYF.

V gene TRBV9 combines with J gene TRBJ1-2, with TRBD1 matching over 11 bases. V was pared by 4 bases and J by 8 bases, with 4 bases of the junction left unmatched. The V gene's germline CDR1 is SGDLS and CDR2 YYNGEE. This CDR3 spans 13 amino acids. CDR3 amino acids: CASSLRTGGGYTF. In DNA, the CDR3 is TGTGCCAGCAGCCTCCGGACAGGGGGCGGCTACACCTTC.

This clone is a singleton in its sample. J is TRBJ1-1 and V is TRBV6-5, with D possibly being TRBD1 (6 bases). The germline gives CDR1 MNHEY, CDR2 SVGAGI. The length of the CDR3 is 16 residues. Trimming removed 2 bases from V and 1 base from J, with 14 bases in between. CDR3 loop: CASSYTFPGQNTEAFF. For the CDR3, the DNA is TGTGCCAGCAGTTACACGTTCCCGGGACAGAACACTGAAGCTTTCTTT.

Note on this clone: Other DNA sequences of this sample code for an identical CDR3. This chain connects TRBV18 to TRBJ2-7; tentative D call: TRBD2 (5 bases). In germline, CDR1 is KGHSH, CDR2 LQKENI. Trimming took 3 bases from V and 2 from J, leaving 8 bases between them. CDR3 length equals 13 residues. CDR3 protein: CASSPRGTYEQYF. In DNA, the CDR3 is TGTGCCAGCTCACCTCGAGGGACCTACGAGCAGTACTTC.

A remark on this clone: Other DNA sequences in the sample encode the same CDR3. This rearrangement joins TRBV5-1 to TRBJ1-1; D uncertain. The CDR3 is 13 amino acids. V was trimmed by 0 bases and J by 0 bases, leaving 3 bases between them. Germline-derived CDR1 and CDR2 are SGHRS and YFSETQ. CDR3: CASSLGVNTEAFF. The CDR3, as DNA: TGCGCCAGCAGCTTGGGAGTGAACACTGAAGCTTTCTTT.

This chain uses TRBV5-5 with TRBJ2-1; tentatively, D is TRBD1 (6 bases). Germline CDR1 and CDR2: SGHKS and YYEKEE (reference sequence). V gave up 0 bases and J gave up 4 bases, with 17 bases separating them. The CDR3 is 17 residues long. CDR3 coding DNA: TGTGCCAGCAGCTTGGTTGGCAGGGGAGTTGGGTACAATGAGCAGTTCTTC. Translating gives CASSLVGRGVGYNEQFF.

The genes are TRBV25-1 and TRBJ2-7; D possibly matches TRBD1 or TRBD2 (5 bases each). Germline CDR1 and CDR2: MGHDK and SYGVNS. There are 14 residues in the CDR3. The germline V and J ends were trimmed by 2 bases and 1 base, with 9 bases remaining between them. The CDR3 DNA follows: TGTGCCAGCAGTGAACTGTGGGGGTCCTACGAGCAGTACTTC. Translating gives CASSELWGSYEQYF.

This chain joins TRBV28 and TRBJ1-6, with D hard to call. Looked up from germline, CDR1 is MDHEN and CDR2 is SYDVKM. The CDR3 covers 16 residues. The ends were cut back, 2 bases at V and 4 bases at J, with 12 bases in the middle. The CDR3 region is CASSLGSRGYNSPLHF. The CDR3, as DNA: TGTGCCAGCAGTTTAGGGTCCCGGGGTTATAATTCACCCCTCCACTTT.

CDR3 in DNA: TGTGCCAGCTCACGCTCGGATACCTACGAGCAGTACTTC. Amino acids: CASSRSDTYEQYF. This rearrangement joins TRBV18 to TRBJ2-7; unclear D gene. From germline, CDR1 is KGHSH and CDR2 LQKENI. The CDR3 totals 13 residues. Deletions cut 4 bases from V and 2 bases from J, with 9 bases between.

The gene calls are TRBV18 and TRBJ2-2; D ambiguous. V shed 4 bases and J shed 1 base, with 7 bases lying between them. Germline V lookup: CDR1 KGHSH, CDR2 LQKENI. The CDR3 has 14 residues. The chain's CDR3 is CASSLNGNTGELFF. The CDR3 coding sequence is TGTGCCAGCTCACTGAACGGGAACACCGGGGAGCTGTTTTTT.

The rearrangement links TRBV6-2 or TRBV6-3 to TRBJ2-3; a possible D gene is TRBD2 (6 bases). Per germline, CDR1 MNHEY and CDR2 SVGEGT. V was shortened by 7 bases and J by 3 bases, with 11 bases between the two germline ends. This CDR3 has 13 amino acids. The CDR3 DNA is TGTGCCAGCACCCCGGACTATACAGATACGCAGTATTTT. It yields the protein CASTPDYTDTQYF.

The chain uses TRBV7-2 and TRBJ1-5, with no clear D. The CDR3 is made up of 14 amino acids. V was cut by 2 bases and J by 8 bases, with 13 bases left in between. The germline gives CDR1 SGHTA, CDR2 FQGNSA. The CDR3 protein is CASSLSGFQEPQHF. DNA for the CDR3: TGTGCCAGCAGCTTATCGGGGTTTCAAGAGCCCCAGCATTTT.

This clone was seen only once. This chain connects TRBV24-1 to TRBJ2-5; D tentatively fits TRBD1 or TRBD2 (5 bases each). The CDR3 totals 15 residues. From germline, CDR1 is KGHDR and CDR2 SFDVKD. Trimming stripped 3 bases from V and 4 bases from J, with 14 bases between. CDR3 protein: CATSDPGRGRETQYF. CDR3 in DNA: TGTGCCACCAGTGATCCGGGTCGGGGCCGAGAGACCCAGTACTTC.

The J gene is TRBJ1-6, the V gene TRBV5-1; D gene ambiguous. CDR3 size: 15 residues. The germline CDR1 and CDR2 sequences are SGHRS and YFSETQ. The V end lost 2 bases, the J end lost 0 bases, and 6 bases lay between the germline ends. This CDR3 is CASSFQSSYNSPLHF. As DNA, the CDR3 is TGCGCCAGCAGCTTTCAGAGCTCCTATAATTCACCCCTCCACTTT.

CDR3 DNA: TGTGCCAGCAGCTTCGGGACACCCTCCTACGAGCAGTACTTC. Its translation: CASSFGTPSYEQYF. This chain uses TRBV7-9 with TRBJ2-7; tentatively, D is TRBD1 (6 bases). Germline V lookup: CDR1 SEHNR, CDR2 FQNEAQ (reference sequence). The V and J ends lost 3 bases and 0 bases respectively, with 9 bases between them. The CDR3 runs 14 residues.

The gene calls are TRBV27 and TRBJ2-1; 8 bases align to TRBD1. This CDR3 spans 18 amino acids. The junction had 17 bases not matched to a gene; V was cut back by 5 bases and J by 5 bases. Looked up from germline, CDR1 is MNHEY and CDR2 is SMNVEV (reference sequence). The CDR3 DNA follows: TGTGCCAGCAGTGGGACCAGGGGGCCGCCGCGCCTAGACAATGAGCAGTTCTTC. Translating gives CASSGTRGPPRLDNEQFF.